This T cell receptor (beta chain) was recovered during a study of blood T cell repertoires in COVID-19 (dated by TCRdb to 2018 to 2021). Describing the broader study: Collaborator samples came from the United States, Italy and Spain and covered acute and convalescent phases of COVID-19. The samples were drawn from the first 160 participants of the ongoing ImmuneRACE study and from some 1,300 subjects provided by 6 global collaborators. HLA class I and class II types, where available, came from metadata supplied by the sample provider rather than from assay-based typing. A de-identified subject ID, COVID-19 status, age in years and sex were almost always included in the sample metadata. Deeply sampled blood TCRbeta repertoires from subjects exposed to, actively infected with, or recovered from COVID-19 were included in the dataset. The material from the prospective study consisted of cDNA or gDNA derived from T cells, B-cell-depleted T cells, or PBMCs. The repertoires were made available in a free public database intended to serve as a resource for research on the immune response to SARS-CoV-2. The research as a whole found: The quantity of clinical and demographic metadata differed by source and by participant and was supplied without curation.

Participants in the prospective study were aged about 18 to 95 years, lived in some 24 United States geographic areas, and enrolled through a virtual design. To assign participants to cohorts, the prospective study relied on clinical history that participants themselves reported in a screening survey and a study questionnaire. Recovered participants in ImmuneRACE Cohort 3 were defined as having two consecutive negative NP/OP PCR tests, clearance from a healthcare professional, or resolution of symptoms. In the prospective study, whole blood, serum and a nasopharyngeal or oropharyngeal swab were collected from each participant by mobile phlebotomists. Over a roughly 2-month period, participants in the prospective study had the option of providing additional blood draws and questionnaires. Blood samples from the prospective study were shipped frozen or at room temperature prior to DNA extraction.

Sequences SGDLS (CDR1) and YYNGEE (CDR2) are obtained from the germline V gene. The CDR3 runs 12 amino acids, cysteine and phenylalanine included. The CDR3 DNA has 36 bases and is translated from base 1. Trimming removed 0 bases from V and 9 bases from J, leaving 7 bases between the germline ends. Of note for this clone: Its antigen is unknown. The input lacks base qualities; no much larger clone sits a single base away.

TCRbeta CDR3 regions were amplified from genomic DNA by means of the immunoSEQ Assay, a bias-controlled multiplex PCR. Per the authors' processing: The number of nucleated cells in each sample was estimated by amplification of reference gene primers within the assay. To quantify the absolute abundance of each unique TCRbeta CDR3 rearrangement, sequence reads were collapsed and filtered. Productive Simpson clonality was computed per sample as the square root of Simpson's diversity index over productive rearrangements. In TCRdb, the immuneACCESS table is reduced to in-frame sequences with V and J assigned. These tables do not hold every clone; where another copy was compared, an unresolved V gene accounts for under half, and the others remain unexplained. D and trimming come from the DNA, and the V and J calls and clone size come from that table. The sample includes fewer than 200,000 clones, with about 84% observed a single time. The ten largest account for approximately 12% of the sample.

Recombination joined TRBV9 with TRBJ2-1, with TRBD1 as a weak D call on 6 bases. The source material was PBMCs or T cells enriched from blood (not recorded which). The TCR originated in a man aged 50-60 years who had recovered from COVID-19. Read as DNA, the sequence is TGTGCCAGCAGCGTAGGGGGGCGTGAGCAGTTCTTC. Its protein reads: CASSVGGREQFF.